These 6 T cell receptor beta chains share one sample of origin, sequenced in a study of T-cell memory formation after mild COVID-19. Using its own MiXCR run on the 5' RACE reads, TCRdb lists one record per CDR3 protein. The sample has about 500,000 distinct CDR3 sequences, roughly 22% seen once. Sequences were obtained from PBMCs or a T cell subset sorted from them (not recorded which). The receptor source for this set is an adult woman who had mild COVID-19 (a few samples of this study predate the infection). Cell type and time point are not known.

This clonotype was observed a handful of times. This chain links TRBV19 with TRBJ1-3; D call uncertain. The CDR3 is 13 amino acids. The germline gives CDR1 LNHDA, CDR2 SQIVND (reference sequence). The V and J ends lost 3 bases and 2 bases respectively, with 5 bases between them. The DNA for the CDR3 is TGTGCCAGTAGTATTCCGGCTGGAAACACCATATATTTT. Translated, it gives CASSIPAGNTIYF.

This clonotype was picked up many times. The chain has TRBV5-1 and TRBJ2-5, with 7 bases identical to TRBD2. Germline CDR1 is SGHRS and CDR2 is YFSETQ. The CDR3 is made up of 15 amino acids. The junction had 10 bases not matched to a gene; V was cut back by 3 bases and J by 5 bases. CDR3 in DNA: TGCGCCAGCAGCTCCCTCCGGGGGGATCGGGAGACCCAGTACTTC. Translation: CASSSLRGDRETQYF.

This clonotype was observed a handful of times. In DNA form, the CDR3 reads TGTGCCAGCAGCCGCCAGGACTCCTATAATTCACCCCTCCACTTT. The encoded protein is CASSRQDSYNSPLHF. The J gene is TRBJ1-6, the V gene TRBV7-8; D is unclear. The CDR3 has 15 amino acids. The germline gives CDR1 SGHVS, CDR2 FQNEAQ. Deletions cut 5 bases from V and 0 bases from J, with 8 bases between. The full variable domain, completed using reference TRBV7-8 and TRBJ1-6, is GAGVSQSPRYKVAKRGQDVALRCDPISGHVSLFWYQQALGQGPEFLTYFQNEAQLDKSGLPSDRFFAERPEGSVSTLKIQRTQQEDSAVYLCASSRQDSYNSPLHFGNGTRLTVT.

V gene TRBV2 combines with J gene TRBJ1-5, with no clear D. Trimming pared 8 bases from V and 0 bases from J, leaving 8 bases between. This CDR3 spans 13 amino acids. Germline V lookup: CDR1 SNHLY, CDR2 FYNNEI. CDR3: CASASHSNQPQHF. The CDR3 DNA reads TGTGCCAGCGCCTCGCATAGCAATCAGCCCCAGCATTTT.

The chain carries TRBV12-3 or TRBV12-4 and TRBJ1-2; tentative D call: TRBD1 (5 bases). The CDR3 totals 13 residues. Trimming stripped 5 bases from V and 4 bases from J, with 11 bases between. The CDR3 loop is CASSHPGGYGYTF. DNA for the CDR3: TGTGCCAGCAGTCATCCGGGGGGCTATGGCTACACCTTC.

The chain couples TRBV7-9 to TRBJ1-2, with TRBD1 matching 7 bases. Per germline, CDR1 SEHNR and CDR2 FQNEAQ (reference sequence). CDR3 size: 16 residues. With V trimmed by 4 bases and J by 4 bases, 12 bases remained unmatched. The CDR3 sequence: CASSSQSDTGVYGYTF. Here the CDR3 DNA reads TGTGCCAGCAGCTCCCAATCCGATACAGGGGTCTATGGCTACACCTTC. The full variable domain, rest sourced from reference TRBV7-9 and TRBJ1-2, is DTGVSQNPRHKITKRGQNVTFRCDPISEHNRLYWYRQTLGQGPEFLTYFQNEAQLEKSRLLSDRFSAERPKGSFSTLEIQRTEQGDSAMYLCASSSQSDTGVYGYTFGSGTRLTVV.